The clone carrying this T cell receptor (beta chain) was seen ten or more times. Its antigen is not identified. Using RNA transcripts as the source, TCR beta CDR3 regions were amplified. Initially, a first-round RT-PCR of the TCR CDR3 employed the HTBI primer set. TCRdb reanalysed the multiplex PCR reads using MiXCR and keeps one entry per CDR3 protein. The sample has fewer than 250,000 distinct CDR3 sequences, 16% seen once. Germline V CDR1 and CDR2: SGHRS, YFSETQ. Trimming took off 2 bases at V and 0 bases at J, with 14 bases between the two ends. The CDR3 is 17 amino acids. This sample was included in a study of T cells in Graves' hyperthyroidism and ophthalmopathy. The study's findings and limits: It was a median about 6.5 months before onset that the model predicted ophthalmopathy.

The sequence came from a woman under 30 with Graves' ophthalmopathy. This sequence joins TRBV5-1 and TRBJ1-4; possible D gene TRBD1, 5 bases. The source material was blood. The CDR3 is CASSFLGGTTTNEKLFF. CDR3 in DNA: TGCGCCAGCAGCTTCCTTGGGGGAACTACAACTAATGAAAAACTGTTTTTT.